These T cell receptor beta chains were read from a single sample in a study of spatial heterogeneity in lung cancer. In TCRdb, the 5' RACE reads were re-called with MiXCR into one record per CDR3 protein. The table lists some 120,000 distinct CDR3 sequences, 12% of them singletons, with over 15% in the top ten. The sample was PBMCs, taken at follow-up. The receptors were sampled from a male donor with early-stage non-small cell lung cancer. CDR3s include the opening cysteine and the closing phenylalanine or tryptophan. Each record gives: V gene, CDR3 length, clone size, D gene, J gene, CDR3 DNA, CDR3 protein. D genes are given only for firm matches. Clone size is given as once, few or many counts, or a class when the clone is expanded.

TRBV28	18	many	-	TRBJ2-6	TGTGCCAGCAAAGTAGGAGGTCGGAGAGGCTCTGGGGCCAACGTCCTGACTTTC	CASKVGGRRGSGANVLTF
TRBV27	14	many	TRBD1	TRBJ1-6	TGTGCCAGCAGCTACAGGGGCCATAATTCACCCCTCCACTTT	CASSYRGHNSPLHF
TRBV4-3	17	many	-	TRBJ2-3	TGCGCCAGCAGCCAAGAACTTTCGTCAACGGGTGGAGATACGCAGTATTTT	CASSQELSSTGGDTQYF
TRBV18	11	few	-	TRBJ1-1	TGTGCCAGCTCTACAGGGATTGAAGCTTTCTTT	CASSTGIEAFF
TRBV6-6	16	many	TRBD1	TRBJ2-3	TGTGCCAGCAGTGACGGACAGGGGGCTACCACAGATACGCAGTATTTT	CASSDGQGATTDTQYF
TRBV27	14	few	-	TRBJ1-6	TGTGCCAGCAGTTTAGTCGAAGTCAATTCACCCCTCCACTTT	CASSLVEVNSPLHF
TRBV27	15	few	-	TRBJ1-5	TGTGCCAGCAGTTCTAGAGGGACAAGGAATCAGCCCCAGCATTTT	CASSSRGTRNQPQHF
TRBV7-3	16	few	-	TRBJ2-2	TGTGCCAGCAGCCCTTCCGAGGGGTTGGACACCGGGGAGCTGTTTTTT	CASSPSEGLDTGELFF
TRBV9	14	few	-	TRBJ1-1	TGTGCCAGCAGCGTAGCGACAGCGAACACTGAAGCTTTCTTT	CASSVATANTEAFF
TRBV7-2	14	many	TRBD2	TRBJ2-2	TGTGCCAGCAGCTCCCCCGGGACTAGCGGGGGGCTGTTTTTT	CASSSPGTSGGLFF
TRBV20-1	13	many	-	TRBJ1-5	TGCAGTGCTAGTCCCAGGGTCAATCAGCCCCAGCATTTT	CSASPRVNQPQHF
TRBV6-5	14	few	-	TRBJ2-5	TGTGCCAGCAGTTACAGACTAGAAGGAGAGACCCAGTACTTC	CASSYRLEGETQYF
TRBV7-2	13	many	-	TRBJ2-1	TGTGCCAGCACCGCCGATGGCACGGGGGCGCAGTTCTTC	CASTADGTGAQFF
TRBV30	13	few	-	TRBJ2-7	TGTGCCTGGAGTAGGCAGGAGCCCTACGAGCAGTACTTC	CAWSRQEPYEQYF